This TCR beta chain emerged from a study of T cells in Graves' hyperthyroidism and ophthalmopathy. Notes on the study in general: Among clonotypes expanded in thyroid above 0.001, most were also found in blood. Prediction of ophthalmopathy progression came a median around 6 months pre-onset.

This CDR3 has 14 residues. In germline, CDR1 is ENHRY, CDR2 SYGVKD. Trimming removed 10 bases at V and 5 bases at J, with 20 bases between. Pregnant or lactating patients were excluded, as were those with uncontrolled infection or other autoimmune disease. TCR beta CDR3 sequences were amplified from RNA transcripts. HTBI primers were used for first-round RT-PCR of the TCR CDR3. TCRdb reanalysed the multiplex PCR reads using MiXCR and keeps one entry per CDR3 protein. The table records about 640,000 distinct CDR3 sequences, roughly 45% of them present only once. A word on this clonotype: The target antigen is unknown.

The genes are TRBV10-3 and TRBJ1-2; D call uncertain. This TCR came from an adult man with Graves' disease, either hyperthyroidism or ophthalmopathy (not recorded which). The sequencing sample was made of peripheral blood or thyroid tissue (not recorded which). The CDR3 protein is CASSKVSARYGYTF. DNA for the CDR3: TGTGCCAGCAGCAAGGTCTCTGCTAGATATGGCTACACCTTC.